The 6 T cell receptor beta chains presented below share a single source sample, sequenced in a study of T cell repertoires in cytomegalovirus infection. These receptors are not linked to any known antigen. A single record per CDR3 protein comes from TCRdb applying MiXCR to the reads. The sample yields more than 20,000 distinct CDR3 sequences, around 43% seen once. Specimen: CD8+ T cells from cultured PBMCs, collected from culture after CMV antigen stimulation. These receptors were collected from a human donor in good health (CMV status not recorded). Some clones in this sample may be carry-over from other donors' samples.

V gene TRBV7-3 combines with J gene TRBJ1-3; the match to TRBD1 covers 7 bases. V shed 2 bases and J 0 bases; nucleotides not matched to a gene: 10. Germline V gene data show CDR1 as SGHTA and CDR2 as FQGTGA. This CDR3 spans 18 amino acids. CDR3 amino acids: CASSLEGPGQSSGNTIYF. DNA for the CDR3: TGTGCCAGCAGCTTAGAAGGCCCGGGACAGAGCTCTGGAAACACCATATATTTT.

The gene calls are TRBV28 and TRBJ1-6; 8 bases line up with TRBD1. CDR1 is MDHEN and CDR2 is SYDVKM in the germline V gene. The junction had 7 bases not matched to a gene; V was cut back by 6 bases and J by 3 bases. The CDR3 totals 16 residues. The CDR3 protein is CASRTPGQDYNSPLHF. Written as DNA, the CDR3 is TGTGCCAGCAGGACGCCGGGACAGGACTATAATTCACCCCTCCACTTT.

The chain couples TRBV7-9 to TRBJ2-7, with D tentatively TRBD1 (6 bases). The CDR3 is made up of 13 amino acids. The ends were cut back, 3 bases at V and 6 bases at J, with 12 bases in the middle. The germline gives CDR1 SEHNR, CDR2 FQNEAQ (reference sequence). CDR3 nucleotide sequence: TGTGCCAGCAGCTTGGGGGCGGCGGGCGAGCAGTACTTC. As protein: CASSLGAAGEQYF.

The chain is built from TRBV20-1 and TRBJ2-7; D possibly corresponds to TRBD2 (6 bases). Germline CDR1 and CDR2: DFQATT and SNEGSKA (reference sequence). This CDR3 region has 12 residues. Trimming took 1 base from V and 5 from J, leaving 9 bases between them. CDR3 sequence: CSARVSGDEQYF. The CDR3 nucleotides are TGCAGTGCTAGAGTGTCGGGGGACGAGCAGTACTTC.

V and J are TRBV5-5 and TRBJ1-1, with unresolved D. The CDR3 is 14 amino acids. Trimming cost V 4 bases and J 1 base, with 11 bases left between them. Germline-derived CDR1 and CDR2 are SGHKS and YYEKEE (reference sequence). The CDR3 DNA reads TGTGCCAGCAGCCTGGAACAGACGAACACTGAAGCTTTCTTT. This encodes CASSLEQTNTEAFF.

This clonotype has more than one count but fewer than ten. V usage is TRBV6-2 or TRBV6-3 and J usage is TRBJ2-1, with no clear D. The CDR3 totals 11 residues. Germline CDR1 and CDR2: MNHEY and SVGEGT. Deletions cut 5 bases from V and 8 bases from J, with 7 bases between. This chain's CDR3 is CASSPLDEQFF. The CDR3 DNA follows: TGTGCCAGCAGTCCTTTGGATGAGCAGTTCTTC.